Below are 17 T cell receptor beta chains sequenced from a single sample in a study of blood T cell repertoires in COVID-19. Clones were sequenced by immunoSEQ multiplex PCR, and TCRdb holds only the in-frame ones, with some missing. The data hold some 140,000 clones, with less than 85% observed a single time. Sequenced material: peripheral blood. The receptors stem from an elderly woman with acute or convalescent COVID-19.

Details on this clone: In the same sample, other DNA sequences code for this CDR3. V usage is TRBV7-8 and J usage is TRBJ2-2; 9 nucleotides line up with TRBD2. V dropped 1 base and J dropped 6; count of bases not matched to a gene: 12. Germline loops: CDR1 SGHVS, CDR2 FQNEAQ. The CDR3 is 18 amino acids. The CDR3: CASSLGRLAGRGAGELFF. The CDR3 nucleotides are TGTGCCAGCAGCTTAGGACGTCTAGCGGGAAGAGGAGCCGGGGAGCTGTTTTTT.

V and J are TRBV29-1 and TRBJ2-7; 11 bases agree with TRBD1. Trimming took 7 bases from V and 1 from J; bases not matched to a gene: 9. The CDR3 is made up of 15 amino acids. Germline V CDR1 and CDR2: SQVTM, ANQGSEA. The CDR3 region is CSAAPGTGGSYEQYF. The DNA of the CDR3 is TGCAGCGCCGCCCCCGGGACAGGGGGATCCTACGAGCAGTACTTC.

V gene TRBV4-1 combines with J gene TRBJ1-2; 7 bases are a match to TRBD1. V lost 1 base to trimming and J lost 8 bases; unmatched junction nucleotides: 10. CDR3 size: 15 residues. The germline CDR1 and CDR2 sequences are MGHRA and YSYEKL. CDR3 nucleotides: TGCGCCAGCAGCCAAGTCCGACGGACAGGCGGGGGCTACACCTTC. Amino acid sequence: CASSQVRRTGGGYTF.

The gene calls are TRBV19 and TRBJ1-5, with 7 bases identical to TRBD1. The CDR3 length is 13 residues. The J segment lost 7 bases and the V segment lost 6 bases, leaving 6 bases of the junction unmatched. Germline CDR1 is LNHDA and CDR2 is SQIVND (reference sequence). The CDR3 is CASSPARGQPQHF. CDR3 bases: TGTGCCAGTAGCCCCGCCAGGGGGCAGCCCCAGCATTTT.

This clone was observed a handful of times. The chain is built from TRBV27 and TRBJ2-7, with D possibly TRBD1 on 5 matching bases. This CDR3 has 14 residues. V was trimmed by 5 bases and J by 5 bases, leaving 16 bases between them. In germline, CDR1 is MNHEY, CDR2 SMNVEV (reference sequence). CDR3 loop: CASSLRGYRNEQYF. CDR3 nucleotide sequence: TGTGCCAGCAGTCTAAGGGGATATCGAAACGAGCAGTACTTC.

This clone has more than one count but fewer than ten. The CDR3: CASSLTGGNPEAFF. In DNA form, the CDR3 reads TGCGCCAGCAGCTTGACAGGGGGAAACCCTGAAGCTTTCTTT. V and J are TRBV5-1 and TRBJ1-1; 8 bases are a match to TRBD1. CDR3 length: 14 amino acids. J was trimmed by 6 bases and V by 1 base; bases with no gene match: 5. From germline, CDR1 is SGHRS and CDR2 YFSETQ.

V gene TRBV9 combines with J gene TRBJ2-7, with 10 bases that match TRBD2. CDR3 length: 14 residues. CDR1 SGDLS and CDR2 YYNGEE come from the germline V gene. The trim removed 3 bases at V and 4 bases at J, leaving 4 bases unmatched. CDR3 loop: CASSASGGLYEQYF. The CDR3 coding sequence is TGTGCCAGCAGCGCTAGCGGGGGCCTTTACGAGCAGTACTTC.

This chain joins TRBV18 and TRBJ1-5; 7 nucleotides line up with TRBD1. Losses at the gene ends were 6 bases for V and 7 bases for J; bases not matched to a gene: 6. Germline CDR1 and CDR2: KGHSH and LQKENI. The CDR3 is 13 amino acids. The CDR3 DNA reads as TGTGCCAGCTCTCCCCCGACAGGGCAGCCCCAGCATTTT. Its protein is CASSPPTGQPQHF.

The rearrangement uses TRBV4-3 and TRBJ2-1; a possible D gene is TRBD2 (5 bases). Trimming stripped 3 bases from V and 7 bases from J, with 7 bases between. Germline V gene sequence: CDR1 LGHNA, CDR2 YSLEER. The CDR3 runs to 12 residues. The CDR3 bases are TGCGCCAGCAGCCAGGGAGCGAATGAGCAGTTCTTC. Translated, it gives CASSQGANEQFF.

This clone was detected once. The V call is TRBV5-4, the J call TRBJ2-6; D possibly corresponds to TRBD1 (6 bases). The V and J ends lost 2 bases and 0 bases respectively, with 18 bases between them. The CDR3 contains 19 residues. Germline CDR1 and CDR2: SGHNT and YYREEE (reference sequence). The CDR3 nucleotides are TGTGCCAGCAGCTTAAGGTTGGGGACACACGGCTCTGGGGCCAACGTCCTGACTTTC. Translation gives CASSLRLGTHGSGANVLTF.

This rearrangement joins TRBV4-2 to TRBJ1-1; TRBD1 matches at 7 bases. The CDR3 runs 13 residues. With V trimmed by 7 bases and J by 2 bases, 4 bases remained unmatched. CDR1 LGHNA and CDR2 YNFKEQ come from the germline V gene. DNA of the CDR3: TGTGCCAGCAACCGACAGGGAAACACTGAAGCTTTCTTT. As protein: CASNRQGNTEAFF.

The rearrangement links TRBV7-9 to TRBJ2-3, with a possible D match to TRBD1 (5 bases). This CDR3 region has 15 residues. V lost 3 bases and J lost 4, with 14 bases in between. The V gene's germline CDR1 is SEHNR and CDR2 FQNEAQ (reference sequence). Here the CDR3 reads CASSLGSRAADTQYF. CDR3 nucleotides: TGTGCCAGCAGCTTGGGCAGCAGGGCGGCAGATACGCAGTATTTT. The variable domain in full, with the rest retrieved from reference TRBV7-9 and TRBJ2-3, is DTGVSQNPRHKITKRGQNVTFRCDPISEHNRLYWYRQTLGQGPEFLTYFQNEAQLEKSRLLSDRFSAERPKGSFSTLEIQRTEQGDSAMYLCASSLGSRAADTQYFGPGTRLTVL.

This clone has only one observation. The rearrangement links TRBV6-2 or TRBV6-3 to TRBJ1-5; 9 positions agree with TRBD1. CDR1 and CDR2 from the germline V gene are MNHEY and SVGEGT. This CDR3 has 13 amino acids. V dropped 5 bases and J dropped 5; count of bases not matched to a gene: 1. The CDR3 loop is CASSRTGDQPQHF. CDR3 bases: TGTGCCAGCAGTAGGACAGGGGATCAGCCCCAGCATTTT.

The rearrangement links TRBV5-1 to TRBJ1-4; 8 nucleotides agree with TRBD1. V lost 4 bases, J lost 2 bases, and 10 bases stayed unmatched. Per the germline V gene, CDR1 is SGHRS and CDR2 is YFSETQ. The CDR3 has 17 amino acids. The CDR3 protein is CASSPAPTGGTNEKLFF. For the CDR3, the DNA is TGCGCCAGCAGCCCCGCCCCAACAGGGGGGACTAATGAAAAACTGTTTTTT.

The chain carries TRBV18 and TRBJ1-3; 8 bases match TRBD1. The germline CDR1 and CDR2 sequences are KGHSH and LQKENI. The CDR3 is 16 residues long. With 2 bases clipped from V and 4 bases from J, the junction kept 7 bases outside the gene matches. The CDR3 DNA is TGTGCCAGCTCACCAGCCAGGGGGCCAGGAGGAAACACCATATATTTT. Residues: CASSPARGPGGNTIYF.

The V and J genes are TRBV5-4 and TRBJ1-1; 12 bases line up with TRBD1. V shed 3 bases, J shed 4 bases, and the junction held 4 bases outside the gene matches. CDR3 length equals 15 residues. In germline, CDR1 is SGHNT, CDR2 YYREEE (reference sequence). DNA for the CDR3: TGTGCCAGCAGCTGGGGACAGGGGGCAGGCACTGAAGCTTTCTTT. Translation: CASSWGQGAGTEAFF.

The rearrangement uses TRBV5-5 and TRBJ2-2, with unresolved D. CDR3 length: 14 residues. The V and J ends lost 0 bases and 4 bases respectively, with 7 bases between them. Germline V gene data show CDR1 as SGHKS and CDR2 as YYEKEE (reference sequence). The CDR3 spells CASSLDHGTGELFF. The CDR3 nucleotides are TGTGCCAGCAGCTTGGATCACGGCACCGGGGAGCTGTTTTTT.